One sample yielded the 20 T cell receptor beta chains listed below, sequenced in a study of identical twins. TCRdb independently ran MiXCR on the 5' RACE reads; one entry per CDR3 protein. Found here are about 920,000 distinct CDR3 sequences, roughly 12% of them singletons; the top ten hold roughly 1.5%. The same data also went into a second study, on yellow fever vaccine responses in identical twins.

Sequenced sample: PBMCs. These receptors all stem from a woman aged 18-29 years in good health.

The table lists this clonotype with many counts. The CDR3: CSAFAAGTDNEQYF. DNA for the CDR3: TGCAGTGCTTTCGCCGCCGGGACAGACAACGAGCAGTACTTC. V and J are TRBV20-1 and TRBJ2-7; 7 nucleotides match TRBD1. The V gene end was trimmed by 5 bases and the J gene end by 5 bases; junction bases not matched to a gene: 12. The CDR3 is 14 amino acids. Germline loops: CDR1 DFQATT, CDR2 SNEGSKA (reference sequence).

The chain combines TRBV14 with TRBJ2-5, with no clear D. The CDR3 sequence is 11 residues long. The V end was cut by 1 base, the J end by 7 bases, with 4 bases between. The germline gives CDR1 SGHDN, CDR2 FVKESK. As DNA, the CDR3 is TGTGCCAGCAGCCAAGTTGCGACCCAGTACTTC. As protein: CASSQVATQYF.

This clonotype was observed a few times. Its ends do not fully match the called genes, so a read error is possible. The chain uses TRBV9 and TRBJ2-5; D unclear. The CDR3 loop spans 12 amino acids. Germline V gives CDR1 SGDLS, CDR2 YYNGEE. The CDR3 here is CASSTLQGTQYF. The CDR3 DNA is TGTGCCAGCAGCACCCTCCAAGGGACCCAGTACTTC.

This clonotype was seen ten or more times. The genes are TRBV20-1 and TRBJ2-1, with 7 bases identical to TRBD2. The length of the CDR3 is 13 residues. The J segment lost 5 bases and the V segment lost 7 bases, leaving 8 bases of the junction unmatched. CDR1 and CDR2 (germline): DFQATT, SNEGSKA (reference sequence). The CDR3 is CSGPRDYNNEQFF. CDR3 DNA sequence: TGCAGTGGCCCCCGGGACTATAACAATGAGCAGTTCTTC.

This clonotype was detected many times. The V and J genes are TRBV5-1 and TRBJ2-1, with D perhaps given as TRBD1 or TRBD2 (6 bases each). Germline assignment: CDR1 SGHRS and CDR2 YFSETQ. The CDR3 runs to 15 residues. With 1 base removed from V and 5 bases from J, the gap between germline ends came to 13 bases. CDR3 residues: CASSLSSGADNEQFF. The CDR3 region has the DNA TGCGCCAGCAGCTTGAGTTCGGGGGCGGACAATGAGCAGTTCTTC.

This clonotype was recorded many times. The CDR3 sequence is CASSLTPKGLAGVNEQFF. Here the CDR3 DNA reads TGTGCCAGCAGCTTAACGCCGAAGGGACTAGCGGGAGTGAATGAGCAGTTCTTC. The chain joins TRBV7-8 to TRBJ2-1; 14 bases align to TRBD2. The ends lost 2 bases at V and 7 bases at J; junction bases unmatched: 10. This CDR3 region has 18 residues. CDR1 and CDR2 from the germline V gene are SGHVS and FQNEAQ.

This clonotype came up many times. The J gene is TRBJ2-1, the V gene TRBV4-1; D is perhaps TRBD1 or TRBD2 (5 bases each). V was clipped by 0 bases and J by 6 bases, with 6 bases between them. Germline CDR1 and CDR2: MGHRA and YSYEKL. The CDR3 sequence is 13 residues long. CDR3 protein: CASSQDGGNEQFF. CDR3 sequence (DNA): TGCGCCAGCAGCCAAGATGGGGGCAATGAGCAGTTCTTC.

V is TRBV7-6 and J is TRBJ1-5; 7 bases line up with TRBD1. Germline values: CDR1 SGHVS, CDR2 FNYEAQ. The CDR3 spans 15 residues. The junction had 8 bases not matched to a gene; V was cut back by 7 bases and J by 2 bases. The DNA of the CDR3 is TGTGCCAGCACCCACCAGGGGGTAGGCAATCAGCCCCAGCATTTT. Translated: CASTHQGVGNQPQHF.

The gene calls are TRBV20-1 and TRBJ2-1, with TRBD1 matching over 12 bases. Germline assignment: CDR1 DFQATT and CDR2 SNEGSKA (reference sequence). The V segment lost 0 bases and the J segment 9 bases; nucleotides outside the gene matches: 3. The CDR3 is 14 residues long. The CDR3 sequence is CSAREGTGGSEQFF. The CDR3 DNA reads as TGCAGTGCTAGAGAAGGGACAGGGGGCAGTGAGCAGTTCTTC.

The chain uses TRBV6-1 and TRBJ1-5; no clear D gene. CDR1 and CDR2 from the germline V gene are MNHNS and SASEGT. Trimming pared 9 bases from V and 7 bases from J, leaving 16 bases between. This CDR3 has 13 residues. The CDR3 DNA sequence: TGTGCCAGTTGCGCGGGTCCGGTGCAGCCCCAGCATTTT. This gives the protein CASCAGPVQPQHF.

The chain combines TRBV18 with TRBJ1-4; TRBD1 aligns across 8 bases. Germline assignment: CDR1 KGHSH and CDR2 LQKENI. V shed 6 bases, J shed 0 bases, and the junction held 3 bases outside the gene matches. There are 15 residues in the CDR3. The CDR3 bases are TGTGCCAGCTCGGACAGGGTTGCAACTAATGAAAAACTGTTTTTT. Its translation is CASSDRVATNEKLFF.

This clonotype was seen ten or more times. The rearrangement links TRBV5-1 to TRBJ1-1; D gene uncertain. V was trimmed by 4 bases and J by 0 bases, leaving 7 bases between them. The germline CDR1 and CDR2 sequences are SGHRS and YFSETQ. This CDR3 spans 13 amino acids. CDR3 region: CASSISMNTEAFF. In DNA, the CDR3 is TGCGCCAGCAGCATAAGCATGAACACTGAAGCTTTCTTT.

The table lists this clonotype with many counts. This sequence joins TRBV5-1 and TRBJ1-2, with D maybe TRBD1 (5 bases). The CDR3 consists of 15 residues. CDR1 and CDR2 (germline): SGHRS, YFSETQ. Trimming took off 4 bases at V and 0 bases at J, with 13 bases between the two ends. CDR3 amino acids: CASSGGSIANYGYTF. The DNA for the CDR3 is TGCGCCAGCAGCGGGGGTAGCATAGCTAACTATGGCTACACCTTC.

The chain is built from TRBV6-6 and TRBJ1-1; D is unresolved. Germline V gene lookup returns CDR1 MNHNY and CDR2 SVGAGI (reference sequence). This CDR3 has 11 amino acids. Trimming pared 6 bases from V and 11 bases from J, leaving 13 bases between. This CDR3 reads CASSSTVVAFF. The CDR3 region has the DNA TGTGCCAGCAGCTCGACTGTCGTCGCTTTCTTT.

This clonotype was seen ten or more times. This sequence joins TRBV7-8 and TRBJ1-5, with D hard to call. Germline CDR1 is SGHVS and CDR2 is FQNEAQ. V gave up 0 bases and J gave up 0 bases, with 6 bases separating them. The CDR3 sequence is 15 residues long. This CDR3 is CASSLATASNQPQHF. The CDR3 DNA reads as TGTGCCAGCAGCTTAGCAACGGCTAGCAATCAGCCCCAGCATTTT.

The table lists this clonotype with a few counts. The genes are TRBV29-1 and TRBJ2-1; 7 positions match TRBD1. This CDR3 comprises 12 residues. The germline CDR1 and CDR2 sequences are SQVTM and ANQGSEA. The junction had 4 bases not matched to a gene; V was cut back by 7 bases and J by 4 bases. CDR3 nucleotides: TGCAGCGGGGACAGCAGGTACAATGAGCAGTTCTTC. It translates to CSGDSRYNEQFF.

This clonotype was seen repeatedly, ten times or more. This chain connects TRBV7-9 to TRBJ1-6; D unresolved. Trimming stripped 1 base from V and 7 bases from J, with 11 bases between. Germline lookup yields CDR1 SEHNR and CDR2 FQNEAQ (reference sequence). This CDR3 region has 15 residues. The CDR3 protein is CASSLDPLGNSPLHF. CDR3 coding DNA: TGTGCCAGCAGCTTAGATCCGCTAGGGAATTCACCCCTCCACTTT.

In its sample, this clonotype was seen a few times. J is TRBJ2-5 and V is TRBV2; D perhaps matches TRBD2 (5 bases). CDR3 size: 13 residues. Germline values: CDR1 SNHLY, CDR2 FYNNEI. V gave up 8 bases and J gave up 1 base, with 11 bases separating them. CDR3 sequence reads: CASRRTFQETQYF. The CDR3 DNA reads TGTGCCAGCCGGAGGACTTTCCAAGAGACCCAGTACTTC.

This clonotype was seen a few times. The rearrangement links TRBV6-5 to TRBJ1-5; no definite D call. This CDR3 comprises 17 residues. Trimming removed 0 bases from V and 2 bases from J, with 14 bases in between. CDR1 and CDR2 from the germline V gene are MNHEY and SVGAGI. The CDR3, as DNA: TGTGCCAGCAGTTACTCCGCCGGGAGGGAAGGCAATCAGCCCCAGCATTTT. Protein sequence: CASSYSAGREGNQPQHF.

This clonotype was seen a handful of times. The CDR3 here is CASSKGFEGVLRPQHF. The CDR3 DNA follows: TGTGCCAGCAGCAAAGGATTTGAGGGGGTTTTGAGACCCCAGCATTTT. The chain uses TRBV21-1 and TRBJ1-5; the D call of TRBD1 is as the table states it, not checked on the DNA. TRBV21-1 is a listed pseudogene. The CDR3 runs 16 residues.